This TCR beta chain was recovered during a study of CXCR3-negative and CXCR3-positive naive CD8 T cells. The study, taken as a whole, reports: Naive CXCR3-positive cells had TRB CDR3s more hydrophobic than those of CXCR3-negative naive cells.

About this clonotype: The antigen is undetermined.

It was by 5' RACE with UMI labels that the TRB cDNA libraries were prepared. From the 5' RACE reads, TCRdb lists one entry per CDR3 protein and no DNA. This sample's clone table lists about 110,000 distinct CDR3 sequences. CDR3 length: 14 residues. CDR1 and CDR2 from the germline V gene are SGHDN and FVKESK. The source is a human donor in good health. Some clones in this sample may be carry-over from other donors' samples. The sequenced sample was naive CXCR3+ CD8+ T cells from blood. Subset defined: CD45RO-CCR7+CD27+CD95- naive CD8+ T cells expressing CXCR3 (TNR3+). This chain links TRBV14 with TRBJ1-6; with no DNA, the TCRdb D assignment of TRBD1 cannot be verified. The CDR3 protein is CASSQTGNRSPLHF.